This passage covers 32 T cell receptor beta chains from one sample sequenced in a study of monozygotic twins with inflammatory bowel disease. TCRdb re-called the 5' RACE reads; every CDR3 protein appears as one record, without DNA. The specimen's table records more than 350,000 distinct CDR3 sequences. The sample was blood. The receptors shown here come from a human donor with ulcerative colitis or Crohn's disease, or a healthy co-twin of an affected twin (not recorded which).

This chain connects TRBV7-3 to TRBJ2-1; no DNA is available, so the TRBD2 call from TCRdb remains unchecked. The length of the CDR3 is 17 residues. Germline lookup yields CDR1 SGHTA and CDR2 FQGTGA. This CDR3 reads CASSLTVAGGGYNEQFF. The full variable domain, its missing parts supplied by reference TRBV7-3 and TRBJ2-1, is GAGVSQTPSNKVTEKGKYVELRCDPISGHTALYWYRQSLGQGPEFLIYFQGTGAADDSGLPNDRFFAVRPEGSVSTLKIQRTERGDSAVYLCASSLTVAGGGYNEQFFGPGTRLTVL.

The chain's CDR3 is CASSYSIRGSTEAFF. V gene TRBV6-5 combines with J gene TRBJ1-1. The CDR3 runs to 15 residues. Germline V gene lookup returns CDR1 MNHEY and CDR2 SVGAGI.

The chain links TRBV2 to TRBJ1-5; lacking DNA, the TRBD1 call made by TCRdb goes unchecked. CDR1 is SNHLY, CDR2 FYNNEI, per germline. The CDR3 spans 14 residues. Here the CDR3 reads CASRGTGGNQPQHF.

The chain is built from TRBV19 and TRBJ1-2. The CDR3 spans 11 residues. In germline, CDR1 is LNHDA, CDR2 SQIVND (reference sequence). CDR3 protein: CASSILSGYTF.

The chain carries TRBV4-3 and TRBJ1-2. Germline V gene data show CDR1 as LGHNA and CDR2 as YSLEER. CDR3 size: 15 residues. The CDR3: CASSQQSAGPYGYTF.

The chain carries TRBV5-1 and TRBJ2-7; with no DNA, the TCRdb D assignment of TRBD1 cannot be verified. The CDR3 runs 15 residues. CDR1 is SGHRS and CDR2 is YFSETQ in the germline V gene. The CDR3: CASSLEVDSTYEQYF.

The genes are TRBV24-1 and TRBJ1-5. The CDR3 is 12 residues long. Looked up from germline, CDR1 is KGHDR and CDR2 is SFDVKD. The CDR3 protein is CATSDGVKPQHF.

The rearrangement uses TRBV19 and TRBJ2-3; as DNA is missing, the TRBD1 call by TCRdb cannot be tested. In germline, CDR1 is LNHDA, CDR2 SQIVND (reference sequence). The CDR3 contains 15 residues. The CDR3 loop reads CASRIVGSPTDTQYF. Variable domain in full (rest from reference TRBV19 and TRBJ2-3): DGGITQSPKYLFRKEGQNVTLSCEQNLNHDAMYWYRQDPGQGLRLIYYSQIVNDFQKGDIAEGYSVSREKKESFPLTVTSAQKNPTAFYLCASRIVGSPTDTQYFGPGTRLTVL.

The CDR3 sequence: CAISFSGVTNSPLHF. This chain joins TRBV10-3 and TRBJ1-6. Germline CDR1 and CDR2: ENHRY and SYGVKD. CDR3 length: 15 amino acids.

This rearrangement joins TRBV7-2 to TRBJ2-3; TCRdb's D call, TRBD2, is unchecked because there is no DNA. The CDR3 runs 14 residues. Germline lookup yields CDR1 SGHTA and CDR2 FQGNSA. CDR3 sequence: CASNGGTSGDTQYF.

The chain couples TRBV25-1 to TRBJ1-1; TCRdb's assignment of TRBD1 cannot be checked, as there is no DNA. The CDR3 has 15 residues. The germline V gene has CDR1 MGHDK and CDR2 SYGVNS. CDR3 sequence: CASSDSPRGLTEAFF.

V usage is TRBV19 and J usage is TRBJ2-6; TCRdb's D call of TRBD1 is untestable without DNA. CDR3 length equals 18 residues. The V gene's germline CDR1 is LNHDA and CDR2 SQIVND (reference sequence). The CDR3 loop is CASTPPGKANSGANVLTF.

J is TRBJ2-1 and V is TRBV2; TCRdb lists TRBD2, though no DNA is available to test this call. Germline V CDR1 and CDR2: SNHLY, FYNNEI. This CDR3 region has 14 residues. The CDR3 is CASSRGGQSNEQFF. The full variable domain, its missing parts supplied by reference TRBV2 and TRBJ2-1, is EPEVTQTPSHQVTQMGQEVILRCVPISNHLYFYWYRQILGQKVEFLVSFYNNEISEKSEIFDDQFSVERPDGSNFTLKIRSTKLEDSAMYFCASSRGGQSNEQFFGPGTRLTVL.

V is TRBV28 and J is TRBJ2-1; TCRdb designates TRBD1, a call that cannot be tested without DNA. The CDR3 length is 13 residues. Germline V gene sequence: CDR1 MDHEN, CDR2 SYDVKM. This CDR3 is CASGPIGANEQFF.

This chain links TRBV20-1 with TRBJ2-3; the TCRdb call, TRBD1, lacks DNA for checking. CDR3 length: 12 residues. Germline CDR1 reads DFQATT; CDR2 reads SNEGSKA (reference sequence). CDR3 protein: CSADAGPDTQYF.

The chain recombines TRBV6-5 with TRBJ2-2; the D call of TRBD1 rests on TCRdb alone, since no DNA is present to check it. This CDR3 spans 17 amino acids. CDR1 is MNHEY, CDR2 SVGAGI, per germline. CDR3 in amino acids: CASSYLQGGSNTGELFF.

V and J are TRBV28 and TRBJ2-1; lacking DNA, the TRBD1 call made by TCRdb goes unchecked. The CDR3 length is 16 residues. Germline loops: CDR1 MDHEN, CDR2 SYDVKM. The CDR3 protein is CASSLRTGLLHGEQFF.

The CDR3 region is CASSWGTGTGTGYTF. V gene TRBV5-5 combines with J gene TRBJ1-2; the TCRdb D gene call, TRBD1, has no DNA to confirm it. Germline assignment: CDR1 SGHKS and CDR2 YYEKEE (reference sequence). The CDR3 has 15 amino acids. Using reference TRBV5-5 and TRBJ1-2 for the parts outside the CDR3, the full variable domain is DAGVTQSPTHLIKTRGQQVTLRCSPISGHKSVSWYQQVLGQGPQFIFQYYEKEERGRGNFPDRFSARQFPNYSSELNVNALLLGDSALYLCASSWGTGTGTGYTFGSGTRLTVV.

The genes are TRBV6-2 or TRBV6-3 and TRBJ1-2; the TCRdb call, TRBD1, lacks DNA for checking. This CDR3 spans 12 amino acids. From germline, CDR1 is MNHEY and CDR2 SVGEGT. The CDR3 sequence: CASTSVEGDYTF.

This chain uses TRBV19 with TRBJ2-2; the TRBD1 assignment by TCRdb is unverifiable without DNA. The CDR3 consists of 15 residues. The germline CDR1 and CDR2 sequences are LNHDA and SQIVND (reference sequence). CDR3 amino acids: CASSPAGGRAGELFF. The whole variable domain, filled in from reference TRBV19 and TRBJ2-2, reads DGGITQSPKYLFRKEGQNVTLSCEQNLNHDAMYWYRQDPGQGLRLIYYSQIVNDFQKGDIAEGYSVSREKKESFPLTVTSAQKNPTAFYLCASSPAGGRAGELFFGEGSRLTVL.

The CDR3 spells CASSLETDYNEQFF. The chain carries TRBV5-6 and TRBJ2-1. Germline CDR1 and CDR2: SGHDT and YYEEEE. The CDR3 runs 14 residues.

This sequence joins TRBV29-1 and TRBJ2-7; the D gene TCRdb calls, TRBD1, cannot be checked with no DNA. The CDR3 has 15 amino acids. From germline, CDR1 is SQVTM and CDR2 ANQGSEA. CDR3 amino acids: CSVRDSRSSPYEQYF.

This chain uses TRBV5-1 with TRBJ1-4; without DNA, the TCRdb call of TRBD1 cannot be checked. The V gene's germline CDR1 is SGHRS and CDR2 YFSETQ. The CDR3 length is 17 residues. This chain's CDR3 is CASSLGQGEAKKEKLFF.

The V call is TRBV5-1, the J call TRBJ1-1; checking the TCRdb D call of TRBD1 is not possible without DNA. Germline V CDR1 and CDR2: SGHRS, YFSETQ. The CDR3 contains 14 residues. CDR3: CASSLGSGILEAFF.

The chain links TRBV2 to TRBJ2-7; the TRBD1 assignment by TCRdb is unverifiable without DNA. Germline CDR1 SNHLY, CDR2 FYNNEI. The CDR3 spans 14 residues. This CDR3 is CASSRQKSTYEQYF.

CDR3 sequence reads: CASSLEQMNTEAFF. The chain couples TRBV5-1 to TRBJ1-1. CDR1 and CDR2 from the germline V gene are SGHRS and YFSETQ. CDR3 length equals 14 residues.

The chain joins TRBV20-1 to TRBJ2-7; TCRdb returns TRBD1, unconfirmable since there is no DNA. The germline CDR1 and CDR2 sequences are DFQATT and SNEGSKA (reference sequence). CDR3 length: 11 amino acids. Here the CDR3 reads CSAPDRDEQYF.

V is TRBV20-1 and J is TRBJ1-1; TCRdb's D call of TRBD1 is untestable without DNA. The CDR3 extends over 13 amino acids. CDR1 DFQATT and CDR2 SNEGSKA come from the germline V gene (reference sequence). CDR3 region: CSASDRQNTEAFF.

The rearrangement joins TRBV7-2 to TRBJ2-2; TCRdb picks TRBD1, but there is no DNA to check that call. The CDR3 runs 16 residues. The germline gives CDR1 SGHTA, CDR2 FQGNSA. CDR3 amino acids: CASSLGQGAHTGELFF.

The V gene is TRBV12-3 or TRBV12-4, the J gene TRBJ2-1; the TCRdb call, TRBD1, lacks DNA for checking. The length of the CDR3 is 14 residues. The CDR3 reads CASSLDRLANEQFF.

This rearrangement joins TRBV7-2 to TRBJ1-1. The CDR3 contains 14 residues. Germline CDR1 reads SGHTA; CDR2 reads FQGNSA. This CDR3 reads CASSFLTVNTEAFF.

This chain joins TRBV7-6 and TRBJ2-2. Germline values: CDR1 SGHVS, CDR2 FNYEAQ. The CDR3 runs 15 residues. The CDR3 loop is CASSLVFTNTGELFF.